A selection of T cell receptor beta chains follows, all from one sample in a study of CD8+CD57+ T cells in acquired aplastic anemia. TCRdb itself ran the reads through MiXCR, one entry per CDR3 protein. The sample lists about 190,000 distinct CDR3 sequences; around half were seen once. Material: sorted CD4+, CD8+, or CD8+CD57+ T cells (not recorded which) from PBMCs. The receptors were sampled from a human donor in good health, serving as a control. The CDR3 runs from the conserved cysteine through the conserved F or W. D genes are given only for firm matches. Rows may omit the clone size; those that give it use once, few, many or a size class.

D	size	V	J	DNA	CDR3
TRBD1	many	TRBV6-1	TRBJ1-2	TGTGCCAGCAGTTTAGCGACAGGGTTGTGGGGCTACACCTTC	CASSLATGLWGYTF
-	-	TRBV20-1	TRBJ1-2	TGCAGTGCTAGAGAAGGTGCTGAGGGCTACACCTTC	CSAREGAEGYTF
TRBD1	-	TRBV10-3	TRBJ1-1	TGTGCCATCAGTGGGACAGGGGGAAACACTGAAGCTTTCTTT	CAISGTGGNTEAFF
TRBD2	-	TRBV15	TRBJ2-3	TGTGCCACCAGGAATGTAGCGGGGTTTACAGATACGCAGTATTTT	CATRNVAGFTDTQYF
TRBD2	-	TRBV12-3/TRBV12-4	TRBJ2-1	TGTGCCAGCAGTTCGACTAGCGGGGTTATCTCCTACAATGAGCAGTTCTTC	CASSSTSGVISYNEQFF
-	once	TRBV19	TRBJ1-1	TGTGCTAGTAGTATGATCCCCAAGGACACTGGAGCTTTCTTT	CASSMIPKDTGAFF
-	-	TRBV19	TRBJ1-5	TGTGCCAGTAGTACGGGCCCCGGTCCGGATCAGCCCCAGCATTTT	CASSTGPGPDQPQHF
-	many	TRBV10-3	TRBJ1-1	TGTGCCATCAGTGAAATAGCGAACACTGAAGCTTTCTTT	CAISEIANTEAFF
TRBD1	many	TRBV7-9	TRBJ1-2	TGTGCCAGCAGCCAAGGACAGGGTGGCTACACCTTC	CASSQGQGGYTF
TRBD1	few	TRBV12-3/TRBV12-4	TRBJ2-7	TGTGCCAGCAGTCACCTGACAGGGGAGGCCTCCTACGAGCAGTACTTC	CASSHLTGEASYEQYF
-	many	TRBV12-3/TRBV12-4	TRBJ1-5	TGTGCCAGCAGTGATAGGATAAATCAGCCCCAGCATTTT	CASSDRINQPQHF
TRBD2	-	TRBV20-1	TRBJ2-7	TGCAGTGCAAGACTAGCGGGACTAAGGAGCTCCTACGAGCAGTACTTC	CSARLAGLRSSYEQYF
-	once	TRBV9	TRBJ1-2	TGTGCCAGCAGCGCTGGGGGGGACTTCGCTAACTATGGCTACACCTTC	CASSAGGDFANYGYTF
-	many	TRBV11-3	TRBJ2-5	TGTGCCAGCAGCTTGGGACAGCGGGGGGAGACCCAGTACTTC	CASSLGQRGETQYF
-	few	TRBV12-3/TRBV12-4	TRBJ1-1	TGTGCCAGCAGCACGAGGGTAAACACTGAAGCTTTCTTT	CASSTRVNTEAFF
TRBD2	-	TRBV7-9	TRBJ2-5	TGTGCCGGCAGCGTATGGCCGACCCGGGGGGAGACCCAGAACTTC	CAGSVWPTRGETQNF
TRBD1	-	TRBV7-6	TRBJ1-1	TGTGCCAGCAGCTCATCGGGACAGGTGGAAAAAGGTACTAAAGCTTTCTTT	CASSSSGQVEKGTKAFF